In its sample, the clone carrying this TCR beta chain was seen once. V lost 3 bases, J lost 1 base, and 16 bases lay in between. The V gene's germline CDR1 is MDHEN and CDR2 SYDVKM. The CDR3 runs 18 residues. This entry is derived from a study of cytomegalovirus exposure and HLA in healthy donors. Both 60 Vbeta primers and 13 Jbeta primers went into the PCR. Method: immunoSEQ multiplex PCR; TCRdb's copy keeps in-frame clones and lacks some. This table holds 110,000 or so clones, approximately 80% found once. The V and J genes are TRBV28 and TRBJ2-6; D perhaps matches TRBD1 (6 bases). Material: PBMCs. The TCR sequence derives from a man in his forties in good health and CMV-seronegative. The CDR3 loop reads CASSLVGGHQSGANVLTF. CDR3 nucleotides: TGTGCCAGCAGTTTGGTTGGGGGACACCAATCTGGGGCCAACGTCCTGACTTTC.